This passage covers 15 T cell receptor beta chains from one sample sequenced in a study of T cells in Graves' hyperthyroidism and ophthalmopathy. From RNA transcripts, TCR beta CDR3 regions were amplified. HTBI primers were the set used in a first-round RT-PCR of the TCR CDR3. In TCRdb, the multiplex PCR reads were re-called with MiXCR into one record per CDR3 protein. This table holds 250,000 to 400,000 distinct CDR3 sequences, about an eighth found once. Sample: blood. The receptors derive from a woman aged 40 to 55 with Graves' ophthalmopathy.

V is TRBV20-1 and J is TRBJ2-7; TRBD1 agrees at 7 bases. The CDR3 length is 12 residues. In germline, CDR1 is DFQATT, CDR2 SNEGSKA (reference sequence). Germline trimming cut 6 bases from V and 6 bases from J; bases unmatched to any gene: 8. The CDR3 here is CSANRGLVEQYF. CDR3 nucleotide sequence: TGCAGTGCCAACAGGGGATTAGTCGAGCAGTACTTC.

The table lists this clonotype with many counts. This rearrangement joins TRBV12-3 or TRBV12-4 to TRBJ1-3; 7 positions match TRBD1. The length of the CDR3 is 14 residues. V shed 6 bases and J 5 bases; nucleotides not matched to a gene: 7. The CDR3: CASRPGQLRNTIYF. As DNA, the CDR3 is TGTGCCAGCAGGCCGGGACAGTTAAGAAACACCATATATTTT.

This clonotype was picked up many times. V gene TRBV2 combines with J gene TRBJ1-2; 9 bases line up with TRBD1. Looked up from germline, CDR1 is SNHLY and CDR2 is FYNNEI. The V gene end was trimmed by 6 bases and the J gene end by 9 bases; junction bases not matched to a gene: 8. This CDR3 has 13 residues. The CDR3 protein is CASSGAGQGSYTF. CDR3 nucleotides: TGTGCCAGCAGCGGCGCAGGACAGGGGAGCTACACCTTC.

V usage is TRBV20-1 and J usage is TRBJ2-1; the D gene is possibly TRBD2 (5 bases). Per the germline V gene, CDR1 is DFQATT and CDR2 is SNEGSKA (reference sequence). Trimming shortened V by 0 bases and J by 4 bases, and 13 bases separated the two germline ends. This CDR3 region has 15 residues. DNA of the CDR3: TGCAGTGCTAGAGATCAGGACTCGGGATACAATGAGCAGTTCTTC. Residues: CSARDQDSGYNEQFF.

The chain employs TRBV30 and TRBJ1-6, with D possibly matching TRBD1 (5 bases). V gave up 0 bases and J gave up 14 bases, with 14 bases separating them. This CDR3 has 13 amino acids. Germline CDR1 and CDR2: GTSNPN and SVGIG (reference sequence). Written as DNA, the CDR3 is TGTGCCTGGAGTGTAATTGGACAATCATCCCTCCACTTT. This gives the protein CAWSVIGQSSLHF.

The J gene is TRBJ1-2, the V gene TRBV19; D is perhaps TRBD1 (5 bases). Germline V lookup: CDR1 LNHDA, CDR2 SQIVND (reference sequence). The CDR3 runs to 15 residues. Trimming left V 2 bases short and J 3 bases short, with 13 bases between. Here the CDR3 DNA reads TGTGCCAGTAGTATATGGCAGGGATTGGACTATGGCTACACCTTC. Its protein is CASSIWQGLDYGYTF.

This clonotype was seen many times. The chain uses TRBV2 and TRBJ2-7; 7 nucleotides match TRBD2. The J segment lost 1 base and the V segment lost 7 bases, leaving 13 bases of the junction unmatched. The CDR3 totals 16 residues. Germline CDR1 and CDR2: SNHLY and FYNNEI. CDR3 in amino acids: CASTPIRGSGSYEQYF. The CDR3 nucleotides read TGTGCCAGCACTCCGATTCGCGGGAGTGGGTCCTACGAGCAGTACTTC.

This clonotype was observed at least ten times. This chain uses TRBV28 with TRBJ2-3, with D perhaps matching TRBD1 or TRBD2 (6 bases each). Trimming left V 7 bases short and J 9 bases short, with 38 bases between. The CDR3 is made up of 20 amino acids. Germline V lookup: CDR1 MDHEN, CDR2 SYDVKM. CDR3 sequence reads: CASNEGGHSKLRSFVDTQYF. DNA for the CDR3: TGTGCCAGCAATGAGGGGGGACACTCAAAATTACGATCCTTTGTCGACACGCAGTATTTT.

Worth noting for this clonotype: A read error may explain this, as a much larger clone is one base away. This sequence joins TRBV7-2 and TRBJ2-3, with D unclear. CDR3 length: 14 residues. Germline V gives CDR1 SGHTA, CDR2 FQGNSA. Trimming took 5 bases from V and 10 from J, leaving 19 bases between them. The CDR3 region is CASSPLRWAHAQYF. CDR3 sequence (DNA): TGTGCCAGCAGCCCCTTAAGGTGGGCACATGCGCAGTATTTT.

This clonotype has more than one count but fewer than ten. The chain recombines TRBV7-9 with TRBJ2-7; no clear D. Germline V gene sequence: CDR1 SEHNR, CDR2 FQNEAQ (reference sequence). The V and J ends lost 3 bases and 0 bases respectively, with 9 bases between them. The CDR3 spans 14 residues. CDR3 in amino acids: CASSFVAFSYEQYF. Here the CDR3 DNA reads TGTGCCAGCAGCTTCGTCGCTTTCTCCTACGAGCAGTACTTC.

Comment on this clonotype: The junction differs from germline at one of its ends, possibly a read error. This CDR3 is CNASPYGYTF. The CDR3 DNA sequence: TGCAATGCTAGCCCCTATGGCTACACCTTC. The chain employs TRBV20-1 and TRBJ1-2; D is uncertain. Germline CDR1 reads DFQATT; CDR2 reads SNEGSKA (reference sequence). There are 10 residues in the CDR3.

This clonotype was recorded at least ten times. V usage is TRBV11-2 and J usage is TRBJ1-4; tentatively, D is TRBD1 (5 bases). V lost 5 bases and J lost 8, with 12 bases in between. There are 13 residues in the CDR3. Germline values: CDR1 SGHAT, CDR2 FQNNGV. Here the CDR3 reads CASSEPGGEKLFF. CDR3 nucleotides: TGTGCCAGCAGCGAACCCGGGGGGGAAAAACTGTTTTTT.

CDR3 DNA sequence: TGTGCCATCTCGGGCTCCCCCTCGAATGAGCAGTTCTTC. Encoded protein: CAISGSPSNEQFF. The chain uses TRBV28 and TRBJ2-1; no firm D call. The germline CDR1 and CDR2 sequences are MDHEN and SYDVKM. V was shortened by 10 bases and J by 7 bases, with 17 bases between the two germline ends. There are 13 residues in the CDR3. Filled out from reference TRBV28 and TRBJ2-1, the complete variable domain reads DVKVTQSSRYLVKRTGEKVFLECVQDMDHENMFWYRQDPGLGLRLIYFSYDVKMKEKGDIPEGYSVSREKKERFSLILESASTNQTSMYLCAISGSPSNEQFFGPGTRLTVL.

This clonotype came up many times. J is TRBJ1-5 and V is TRBV12-3 or TRBV12-4; D is uncertain. V lost 2 bases and J 4 bases, leaving 9 bases between the germline ends. CDR3 size: 14 residues. CDR3 sequence: CASSLFPRNQPQHF. Written as DNA, the CDR3 is TGTGCCAGCAGTTTATTCCCGAGAAATCAGCCCCAGCATTTT.

This clonotype was seen many times. V gene TRBV3-1 combines with J gene TRBJ2-5; D unclear. The CDR3 runs to 12 residues. V lost 1 base to trimming and J lost 7 bases, with 7 bases between them. Germline lookup yields CDR1 LGHDT and CDR2 YNNKEL (reference sequence). The CDR3 coding sequence is TGTGCCAGCAGCCAAGGTTCGGGGACCCAGTACTTC. Translation gives CASSQGSGTQYF.